This T cell receptor (beta chain) was identified during a study of response to subunit inactivated influenza vaccine. Germline assignment: CDR1 LGHNA and CDR2 YNFKEQ. CDR3 length: 21 residues. V lost 0 bases, J lost 4 bases, and 15 bases stayed unmatched. TCRdb re-called the RT-PCR reads through MiXCR, storing one row per CDR3 protein. This sample carries approximately 500,000 distinct CDR3 sequences, 20% to 25% of them seen once, and the ten largest clones take about 3%. There are many counts of this clonotype. These data were also reused for a study on T cells expressing NK-cell markers. This second report adds: As the method of synthesis, 5'RACE template switching with UMIs yielded TCR beta cDNA. Out of eight donors sequenced, seven tested HCMV-seropositive and the remaining one seronegative. Sorting of alpha-beta TCR T cells alone was achieved in several experiments with an anti-gamma-delta TCR antibody. The contribution of dominant NKG2C+ clonotypes to CD8+ T cells in a handful of donors was roughly 1.0-7.0%.

The TCR comes from a man in his fifties who received an inactivated influenza vaccine. The specimen comprised CD4+ T cells sorted from PBMCs, sampled approximately 13 days after vaccination. The chain is built from TRBV4-2 and TRBJ1-6; 10 bases are a match to TRBD1. This CDR3 reads CASSQEDGRGRTGGYNSPLHF. CDR3 nucleotides: TGTGCCAGCAGCCAAGAAGACGGGCGCGGTAGGACAGGGGGATATAATTCACCCCTCCACTTT.